Listed here are 13 T cell receptor beta chains from one sample, sequenced in a study of shared clonotypes between healthy human individuals. Measured with immunoSEQ multiplex PCR; TCRdb has only the in-frame clones, and not every one. The table records roughly 170,000 clones, about 66% of them present only once. The sample comprised memory CD4+ T cells sorted from blood. Subset noted: CD45RA-negative fraction. These receptors were collected from a man younger than 40 in good health.

V usage is TRBV2 and J usage is TRBJ1-5; no definite D call. The length of the CDR3 is 13 residues. The germline V gene has CDR1 SNHLY and CDR2 FYNNEI. With 4 bases removed from V and 2 bases from J, the gap between germline ends came to 6 bases. The CDR3 protein is CASSGERNQPQHF. CDR3 in DNA: TGTGCCAGCAGTGGGGAGCGCAATCAGCCCCAGCATTTT.

The table lists this clone with a count of one. The chain couples TRBV7-2 to TRBJ2-7; 8 nucleotides align to TRBD2. The V gene end was trimmed by 3 bases and the J gene end by 5 bases; junction bases not matched to a gene: 12. The CDR3 is made up of 16 amino acids. Looked up from germline, CDR1 is SGHTA and CDR2 is FQGNSA. CDR3 protein: CASSFGPGGALDEQYF. CDR3 DNA: TGTGCCAGCAGCTTTGGACCGGGGGGGGCTCTTGACGAGCAGTACTTC.

The V and J genes are TRBV6-5 and TRBJ2-3; D is uncertain. V was clipped by 0 bases and J by 1 base, with 5 bases between them. This CDR3 contains 14 residues. The germline V gene encodes CDR1 MNHEY and CDR2 SVGAGI. The CDR3 nucleotides are TGTGCCAGCAGTTACTCTTTAGGCACAGATACGCAGTATTTT. This translates into CASSYSLGTDTQYF.

The gene calls are TRBV7-8 and TRBJ2-7; no firm D call. The CDR3 runs to 11 residues. CDR1 SGHVS and CDR2 FQNEAQ come from the germline V gene. The V end lost 6 bases, the J end lost 4 bases, and 7 bases lay between the germline ends. CDR3 protein: CASSPQYEQYF. CDR3 in DNA: TGTGCCAGCAGTCCCCAATACGAGCAGTACTTC.

Details on this clone: The junction does not match germline at one end; this may be a read error. The J gene is TRBJ2-1, the V gene TRBV6-5, with D unclear. The CDR3 is made up of 11 amino acids. The germline V gene encodes CDR1 MNHEY and CDR2 SVGAGI. As DNA, the CDR3 is TGTGCCAGCAGATACTTCAATGAGCAGTTCTTC. Amino acids: CASRYFNEQFF.

The V and J genes are TRBV6-6 and TRBJ2-4; TRBD2 agrees at 12 bases. CDR3 length equals 16 residues. V was clipped by 7 bases and J by 2 bases; unmatched bases: 6. Germline CDR1 is MNHNY and CDR2 is SVGAGI (reference sequence). In DNA form, the CDR3 reads TGTGCCAGCACCGAGACTAGCGGGAGAACCAAAAACATTCAGTACTTC. Translation: CASTETSGRTKNIQYF.

The gene calls are TRBV11-3 and TRBJ2-2; 8 bases line up with TRBD1. From germline, CDR1 is SGHNT and CDR2 YENEEA. The J segment lost 6 bases and the V segment lost 5 bases, leaving 8 bases of the junction unmatched. This CDR3 is 15 amino acids long. In nucleotides, the CDR3 is TGTGCCAGCAGCGGGGACTGGGGACAGGCCGGGGAGCTGTTTTTT. Translated: CASSGDWGQAGELFF.

The chain couples TRBV7-9 to TRBJ1-1; 8 nucleotides agree with TRBD1. Germline loops: CDR1 SEHNR, CDR2 FQNEAQ (reference sequence). CDR3 length: 15 amino acids. Trimming at V came to 5 bases and at J to 0 bases, leaving 5 bases not matched to a gene. The CDR3: CASSIGTGMNTEAFF. CDR3 in DNA: TGTGCCAGCAGCATAGGGACAGGTATGAACACTGAAGCTTTCTTT.

V gene TRBV10-3 combines with J gene TRBJ2-3; D is possibly TRBD1 or TRBD2 (5 bases each). V was shortened by 6 bases and J by 1 base, with 11 bases between the two germline ends. Germline assignment: CDR1 ENHRY and CDR2 SYGVKD. The CDR3 is 14 residues long. CDR3 loop: CAISPGGGTDTQYF. The CDR3 DNA reads as TGTGCCATCAGCCCTGGGGGTGGCACAGATACGCAGTATTTT.

The rearrangement uses TRBV5-1 and TRBJ2-1; maybe TRBD2 (7 bases). The ends were cut back, 1 base at V and 7 bases at J, with 24 bases in the middle. The CDR3 totals 18 residues. The germline V gene encodes CDR1 SGHRS and CDR2 YFSETQ. CDR3 DNA: TGCGCCAGCAGCTTGATTAGGTCTACTAGGGGGGGTCTAAATGAGCAGTTCTTC. Its translation is CASSLIRSTRGGLNEQFF.

The J gene is TRBJ2-5, the V gene TRBV5-1; no firm D call. The CDR3 runs to 14 residues. The germline gives CDR1 SGHRS, CDR2 YFSETQ. V dropped 0 bases and J dropped 5 bases, with 11 bases sitting between them. CDR3 sequence (DNA): TGCGCCAGCAGCTTGGCCCCGCACAGCGAGACCCAGTACTTC. It specifies CASSLAPHSETQYF. Drawing the rest from reference TRBV5-1 and TRBJ2-5, the complete variable domain is KAGVTQTPRYLIKTRGQQVTLSCSPISGHRSVSWYQQTPGQGLQFLFEYFSETQRNKGNFPGRFSGRQFSNSRSEMNVSTLELGDSALYLCASSLAPHSETQYFGPGTRLLVL.

The CDR3 sequence is CASSLLREVGELFF. In DNA, the CDR3 is TGTGCCAGCAGTTTGCTCAGGGAAGTCGGGGAGCTGTTTTTT. V usage is TRBV28 and J usage is TRBJ2-2; possibly TRBD1 for D (5 bases). V was pared by 3 bases and J by 7 bases, with 12 bases between. This CDR3 is built from 14 residues. In germline, CDR1 is MDHEN, CDR2 SYDVKM.

The J gene is TRBJ2-1, the V gene TRBV7-9; D uncertain. The germline V and J ends were trimmed by 2 bases and 15 bases, with 20 bases remaining between them. The CDR3 has 14 amino acids. CDR1 is SEHNR and CDR2 is FQNEAQ in the germline V gene (reference sequence). Written as DNA, the CDR3 is TGTGCCAGCAGCTTACATAGTGACCCGCAAAAGCCGTTCTTC. Translating it yields CASSLHSDPQKPFF.